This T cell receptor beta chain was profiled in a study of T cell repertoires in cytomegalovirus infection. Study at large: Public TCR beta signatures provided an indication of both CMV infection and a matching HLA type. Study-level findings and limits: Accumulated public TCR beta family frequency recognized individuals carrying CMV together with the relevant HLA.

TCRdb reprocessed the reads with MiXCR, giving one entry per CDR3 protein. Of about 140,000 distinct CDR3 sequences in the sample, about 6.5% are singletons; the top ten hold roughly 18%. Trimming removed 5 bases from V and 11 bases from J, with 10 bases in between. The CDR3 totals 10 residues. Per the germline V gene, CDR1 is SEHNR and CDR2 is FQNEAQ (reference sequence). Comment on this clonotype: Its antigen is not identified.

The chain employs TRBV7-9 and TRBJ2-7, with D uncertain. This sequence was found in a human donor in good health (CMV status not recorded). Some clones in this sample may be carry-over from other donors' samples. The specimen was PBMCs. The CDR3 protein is CASSRPPKYF. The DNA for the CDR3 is TGTGCCAGCAGCCGTCCTCCCAAGTACTTC.